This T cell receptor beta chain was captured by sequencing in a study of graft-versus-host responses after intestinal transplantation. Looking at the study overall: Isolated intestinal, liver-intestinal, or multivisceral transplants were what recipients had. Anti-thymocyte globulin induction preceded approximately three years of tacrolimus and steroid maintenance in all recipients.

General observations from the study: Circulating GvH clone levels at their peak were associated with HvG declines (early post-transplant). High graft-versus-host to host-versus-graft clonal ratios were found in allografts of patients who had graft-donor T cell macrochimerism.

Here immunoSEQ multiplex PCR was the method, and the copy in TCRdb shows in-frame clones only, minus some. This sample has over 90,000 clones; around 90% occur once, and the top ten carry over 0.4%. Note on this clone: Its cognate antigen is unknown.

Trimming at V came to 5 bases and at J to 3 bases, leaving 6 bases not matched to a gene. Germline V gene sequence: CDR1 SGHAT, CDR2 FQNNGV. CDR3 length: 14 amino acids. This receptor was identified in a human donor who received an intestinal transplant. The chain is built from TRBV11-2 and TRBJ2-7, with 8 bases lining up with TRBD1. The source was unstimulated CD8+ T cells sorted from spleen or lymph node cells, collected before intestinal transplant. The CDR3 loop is CASSHGTGSYEQYF. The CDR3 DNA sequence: TGTGCCAGCAGCCACGGGACAGGTAGCTACGAGCAGTACTTC.